Detailed here is one TCR beta chain. Its antigen specificity is not known. The record has no base qualities; no much larger clone is one base away. This record comes from a study of CD8 T cells in ankylosing spondylitis (TCRdb year 2017). As for the study more broadly: The study profiled T cell receptor beta repertoires in healthy donors and ankylosing spondylitis patients to find disease-linked TCR variants. The full study cohort comprised about 23 ankylosing spondylitis patients and approximately 100 healthy donors. Peripheral blood was sampled, and synovial fluid was additionally collected from ankylosing spondylitis patients. Broad study findings and their caveats: In peripheral blood, the disease-linked clones were found at relatively low frequencies and had a CD8+ phenotype. The disease-linked clones were reported to be significantly enriched in matched synovial fluid samples from ankylosing spondylitis patients. A TCR beta motif of seven or eight highly homologous amino acid variants appeared characteristic of blood from ankylosing spondylitis patients. Some motif variants had previously been reported in the synovial fluid and blood of reactive arthritis patients, which suggests shared mechanisms of disease initiation.

Synovial fluid samples were matched to blood samples from the same ankylosing spondylitis patients. The CDR3 measures 12 amino acids from cysteine to phenylalanine. The kept DNA is CDR3 alone, 36 bases in frame from the first base. CDR1 and CDR2 were assigned from the germline V gene as MNHEY and SVGEGT. Here V drops 2 bases and J drops 9 bases, and the junction holds 0 bases not matched to any gene. Sequencing relied on an Illumina HiSeq 2500. TCR beta libraries were prepared by quantitative 5'-RACE with molecular barcodes. The published analysis was carried out like this. Disease-linked TCR variants were identified with a new computational method built on a probabilistic model of VDJ rearrangement. TCRdb passed the public sequencing reads through fastp at Q25 and MiXCR, retaining productive beta sequences. For every CDR3 protein sequence, its rows merge into one entry that carries the most common genes and DNA. The V and J calls and clone size come from TCRdb's table, not from the authors' own analysis. The sample data list 150,000 or so distinct CDR3 sequences, and roughly 34% of these were observed just once. Clones ranked in the top ten supply 4.5% to 6% of the sample.

The sample comprised synovial fluid, either unsorted or a sorted T cell fraction (not recorded which). This sequence originates from a male donor with ankylosing spondylitis. Recombination joined TRBV6-2 or TRBV6-3 with TRBJ2-1, and TRBD2 aligns with 8 junction nucleotides. The sequence in DNA is TGTGCCAGCAGTTACGCGGGGGGTGAGCAGTTCTTC. It translates as CASSYAGGEQFF.